This T cell receptor beta chain is from a study of technical replicates of blood from several donors. The table came from immunoSEQ multiplex PCR; TCRdb's copy has only in-frame clones and leaves some out. Found here are tens of thousands of clones, around 94% of them singletons; the top ten hold around 0.25%. Germline assignment: CDR1 MNHEY and CDR2 SVGAGI. The CDR3 is 14 amino acids. V lost 4 bases to trimming and J lost 4 bases, with 13 bases between them. The V call is TRBV6-5, the J call TRBJ1-2; D unresolved. This TCR derives from a human donor in good health. Sequencing was carried out using T cells isolated from PBMCs. This CDR3 is CASSFSETLYGYTF. The CDR3, as DNA: TGTGCCAGCAGTTTCTCTGAAACTCTCTATGGCTACACCTTC.